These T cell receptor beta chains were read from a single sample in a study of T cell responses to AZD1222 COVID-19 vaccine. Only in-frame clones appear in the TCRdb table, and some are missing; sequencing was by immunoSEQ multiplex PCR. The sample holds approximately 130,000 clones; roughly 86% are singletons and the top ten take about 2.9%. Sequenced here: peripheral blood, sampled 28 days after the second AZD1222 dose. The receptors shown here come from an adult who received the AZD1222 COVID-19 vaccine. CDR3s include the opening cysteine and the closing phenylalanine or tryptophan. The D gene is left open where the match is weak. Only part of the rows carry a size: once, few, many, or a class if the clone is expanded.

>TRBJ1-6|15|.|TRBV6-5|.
TGTGCCAGCAGTTACGACGGCCATTTGGGATCACCCCTCCACTTT
CASSYDGHLGSPLHF
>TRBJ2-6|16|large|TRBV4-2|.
TGTGCCAGCAGCCAAGATCTTGACTCTGGGGCCAACGTCCTGACTTTC
CASSQDLDSGANVLTF
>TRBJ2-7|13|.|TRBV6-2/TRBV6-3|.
TGTGCCAGCAGTTACTCAAGCACCTACGAGCAGTACTTC
CASSYSSTYEQYF
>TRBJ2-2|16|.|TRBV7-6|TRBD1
TGTGCCAGCAGCCAGACCGGGACAGGGCCCACCGGGGAGCTGTTTTTT
CASSQTGTGPTGELFF
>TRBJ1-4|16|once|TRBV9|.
TGTGCCAGCAGCGAGGGTCTATCGTTGGCTAATGAAAAACTGTTTTTT
CASSEGLSLANEKLFF
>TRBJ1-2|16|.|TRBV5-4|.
TGTGCCAGCAGCTCACCCACAGGATCCCTTTCGGCCGGCTACACCTTC
CASSSPTGSLSAGYTF
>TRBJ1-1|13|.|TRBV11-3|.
TGTGCCAGCGGATGGCAGGGTAGCGCTGAAGCTTTCTTT
CASGWQGSAEAFF
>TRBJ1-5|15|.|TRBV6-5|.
TGTGCCAGCAGTTACTCGTCCAGGGGCAATCAGCCCCAGCATTTT
CASSYSSRGNQPQHF
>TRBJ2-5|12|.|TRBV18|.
TGTGCCAGCTCACTTCGGGGGGAGACCCAGTACTTC
CASSLRGETQYF
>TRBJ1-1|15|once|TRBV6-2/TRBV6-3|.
TGTGCCAGCAGTTTATTCATCAGGGGAATAACTGAAGCTTTCTTT
CASSLFIRGITEAFF
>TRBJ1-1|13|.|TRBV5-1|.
TGCGCCAGCAGCTCGGACGGTTACACTGAAGCTTTCTTT
CASSSDGYTEAFF
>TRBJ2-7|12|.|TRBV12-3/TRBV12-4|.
TGTGCCAGCAGTTTTTACCCATCCGAGCAGTACTTC
CASSFYPSEQYF
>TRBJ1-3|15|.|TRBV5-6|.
TGTGCCAGCAGCTTGAGGGGCCACTCTGGAAACACCATATATTTT
CASSLRGHSGNTIYF
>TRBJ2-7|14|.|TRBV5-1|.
TGCGCCAGCAGCTTGGGGCAGGACCTCTACGAGCAGTACTTC
CASSLGQDLYEQYF
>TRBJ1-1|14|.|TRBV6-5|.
TGTGCCAGCAGAGTAGGGGGATTGAACACTGAAGCTTTCTTT
CASRVGGLNTEAFF
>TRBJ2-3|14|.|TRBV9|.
TGTGCCAGCAGCGTAGGGGGAGAGGACAATACGCAGTATTTT
CASSVGGEDNTQYF
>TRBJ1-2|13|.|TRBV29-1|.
TGCAGCACTGACAGCATTAAGGGGGTAGGAATCACCTTC
CSTDSIKGVGITF
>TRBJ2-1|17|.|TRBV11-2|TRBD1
TGTGCCAGCAGCTGGGGAACAGGGGTAGGCATCTACAATGAGCAGTTCTTC
CASSWGTGVGIYNEQFF